The rows below give T cell receptor beta chains drawn from one sample of a study of shared clonotypes between healthy human individuals. Clones were sequenced by immunoSEQ multiplex PCR, and TCRdb holds only the in-frame ones, with some missing. The table includes around 990,000 clones, around three quarters detected once. The source material was memory CD4+ T cells from PBMCs. These TCRs come from a man in his late teens or twenties in good health. Some clones in this sample may be carry-over from other donors' samples. Both conserved end residues are part of each CDR3. Each record gives: V gene, clone size, J gene, D gene, CDR3 DNA, CDR3 protein. D genes are given only for firm matches. Clone size is stated in some rows and not others, as once, few, many or a class when expanded.

v_gene: TRBV2
abundance: NA
j_gene: TRBJ2-2
d_gene: TRBD2
CDR3nt: TGTGCCAGCAGTGACCGACTGGGGACTAGCGGTAAACTCGGGGAGCTGTTTTTT
CDR3aa: CASSDRLGTSGKLGELFF

v_gene: TRBV6-1
abundance: NA
j_gene: TRBJ2-3
d_gene: NA
CDR3nt: TGTGCCAGCACGGCAACCCCGGACACAGATACGCAGTATTTT
CDR3aa: CASTATPDTDTQYF

v_gene: TRBV2
abundance: NA
j_gene: TRBJ2-1
d_gene: TRBD2
CDR3nt: TGTGCCAGCAGTGAAGCGGGAGGGCGTTACAATGAGCAGTTCTTC
CDR3aa: CASSEAGGRYNEQFF

v_gene: TRBV2
abundance: NA
j_gene: TRBJ1-4
d_gene: NA
CDR3nt: TGTGCCAGCAGGAAGATAAATGAAAAACTGTTTTTT
CDR3aa: CASRKINEKLFF

v_gene: TRBV28
abundance: once
j_gene: TRBJ1-5
d_gene: NA
CDR3nt: TGTGCCAGCAGTTTTTATAGAACAGTCCAGCCCCAGCATTTT
CDR3aa: CASSFYRTVQPQHF

v_gene: TRBV28
abundance: NA
j_gene: TRBJ2-1
d_gene: TRBD2
CDR3nt: TGTGCCAGCAGTTTAGCGGGAGCTAACAATGAGCAGTTCTTC
CDR3aa: CASSLAGANNEQFF

v_gene: TRBV28
abundance: many
j_gene: TRBJ2-1
d_gene: NA
CDR3nt: TGTGCCAGCAGTCCCCGGAAAAGCGGCCCCCCTGAGCAGTTCTTC
CDR3aa: CASSPRKSGPPEQFF

v_gene: TRBV28
abundance: NA
j_gene: TRBJ2-1
d_gene: TRBD1
CDR3nt: TGTGCCAGCTACGTGGACAGGGCTACCTACAATGAGCAGTTCTTC
CDR3aa: CASYVDRATYNEQFF

v_gene: TRBV5-1
abundance: NA
j_gene: TRBJ1-1
d_gene: NA
CDR3nt: TGCGCCAGCAGCCCGGCCCTCCTTGGGACTGAAGCTTTCTTT
CDR3aa: CASSPALLGTEAFF

v_gene: TRBV2
abundance: NA
j_gene: TRBJ2-6
d_gene: NA
CDR3nt: TGTGCCAGCAGTCGGAAGGGTCCTTCTGGGGCCAACGTCCTGACTTTC
CDR3aa: CASSRKGPSGANVLTF

v_gene: TRBV5-4
abundance: NA
j_gene: TRBJ2-2
d_gene: TRBD2
CDR3nt: TGTGCCAGCAGCGGCGGGAGGCTGAACACCGGGGAGCTGTTTTTT
CDR3aa: CASSGGRLNTGELFF

v_gene: TRBV7-9
abundance: NA
j_gene: TRBJ2-5
d_gene: TRBD2
CDR3nt: TGTGCCAGCAGCCCCCTTGTGGCGGGAGGGCGGCTGATTGAGACCCAGTACTTC
CDR3aa: CASSPLVAGGRLIETQYF

v_gene: TRBV6-5
abundance: NA
j_gene: TRBJ1-1
d_gene: NA
CDR3nt: TGTGCCAGCAGTTACGGGGGCGGGGAAAACACTGAAGCTTTCTTT
CDR3aa: CASSYGGGENTEAFF